This entry lists 8 T cell receptor gamma chains sequenced from one sample in a study of gamma-delta chains in newborns, infants, children. TCRdb reprocessed the reads through CATT. This table holds around 100 gamma-chain clones. Material for sequencing was blood. All receptors come from a child who received the measles vaccine. This table probably holds off-target reads from a library built for another chain.

A note on this clone: The DNA is omitted, as the CDR3 cannot be located on it reliably, and the CDR3 follows TCRdb's listing. The sample carries other DNA sequences with the same CDR3. A V gene of TRGV9 was called, but no J gene was assigned. Per the germline V gene, CDR1 is GITISATS and CDR2 is ISYDGTV (reference sequence). From its first to its last residue, the CDR3 has 27 amino acids. The chain's CDR3 is CACDTVLGDTSSWDTRQMFFGTGIKLF.

Details on this clone: No DNA is shown, since the ends of the CDR3 on it are uncertain; the CDR3 is the one TCRdb lists. The V segment is TRGV9, and no J call was made. The CDR3 spans 25 amino acids, including both terminal residues. From germline, CDR1 is GITISATS and CDR2 ISYDGTV (reference sequence). The CDR3 region is CACDILGDSSWDTRQMFFGTGIKLF.

In regard to this clone: The limits of the CDR3 on the DNA are not certain, so only TCRdb's listed CDR3 is given. No J gene call was made, and the V gene is TRGV9. Per the germline V gene, CDR1 is GITISATS and CDR2 is ISYDGTV (reference sequence). The CDR3 has 25 residues if both end residues are counted. The CDR3 sequence is CACDNTGGDSWGTRQMFFGTGIKLF.

With regard to this clone: No DNA is shown, since the ends of the CDR3 on it are uncertain; the CDR3 is the one TCRdb lists. Here the V gene is TRGV9, but the J gene went uncalled. CDR1 and CDR2 from the germline V gene are GITISATS and ISYDGTV (reference sequence). Counting both end residues, the CDR3 totals 25 amino acids. The CDR3 loop reads CACDTAGLNSWDTRQMFFGTGIKLF.

The J gene was not called, though the V gene is TRGV9. Germline CDR1 is GITISATS and CDR2 is ISYDGTV (reference sequence). This CDR3 is built from 16 residues. CDR3: CACDILGDTLTAQLFF. CDR3 sequence (DNA): TGTGCCTGTGATATACTGGGGGATACTTTGACAGCACAACTCTTCTTT.

The J segment was not called; the V segment is TRGV10. TRGV10 qualifies as an ORF whose function is uncertain. The CDR3 contains 15 residues. The CDR3 DNA follows: TGTGCTTCCCTTCTACTGGGGGATACGCAGGCACAACTCTTCTTT. Translation: CASLLLGDTQAQLFF.

This clone was seen once. No DNA is shown, since the ends of the CDR3 on it are uncertain; the CDR3 is the one TCRdb lists. V gene assignment gives TRGV9, but the J gene was left uncalled. CDR1 GITISATS and CDR2 ISYDGTV come from the germline V gene (reference sequence). The CDR3 totals 25 residues, both ends included. The CDR3: CACDTGGYGAWDTRQMFFGTGIKLF.

The J gene went uncalled, whereas the V gene is TRGV9. From germline, CDR1 is GITISATS and CDR2 ISYDGTV (reference sequence). The length of the CDR3 is 14 residues. The chain's CDR3 is CACDTVGDTAQLFF. The CDR3 nucleotides read TGTGCCTGTGACACCGTGGGGGATACAGCACAACTCTTCTTT.